These 10 T cell receptor beta chains were all obtained from the same sample, sequenced in a study of OX40 agonist ivuxolimab in advanced cancers. Receptor amplification or capture employed the immunoSEQ multiplex PCR assay. TCRdb provides this immuneACCESS table in a form limited to in-frame rearrangements. Some clones are lacking; in checked studies, under half of them reflect an unresolved V gene, and why the rest are absent is not known. Counted in this sample were about 38,000 clones; 82% of them appeared once. The ten largest clones take up roughly 7.5% of the sample. Sequencing used CD4+ or CD8+ T cells sorted from blood, obtained in a trial of the OX40 agonist ivuxolimab. The receptor set was obtained from an adult with an advanced solid tumor such as melanoma, head and neck, liver or kidney cancer.

The chain combines TRBV5-6 with TRBJ1-1; D possibly corresponds to TRBD1 (6 bases). V was clipped by 0 bases and J by 0 bases, with 6 bases between them. Germline V gene sequence: CDR1 SGHDT, CDR2 YYEEEE. The CDR3 runs to 14 residues. In DNA, the CDR3 is TGTGCCAGCAGCTTGGACAGGGTGAACACTGAAGCTTTCTTT. It encodes CASSLDRVNTEAFF.

J is TRBJ2-3 and V is TRBV5-4; perhaps TRBD2 as D (5 bases). The ends were cut back, 4 bases at V and 3 bases at J, with 24 bases in the middle. This CDR3 is 18 amino acids long. Germline V lookup: CDR1 SGHNT, CDR2 YYREEE (reference sequence). CDR3 sequence: CASSQDLDPKRSTDTQYF. The DNA of the CDR3 is TGTGCCAGCAGCCAAGATCTAGACCCCAAGCGGAGTACAGATACGCAGTATTTT.

The chain joins TRBV6-5 to TRBJ2-5; D remains ambiguous. V dropped 0 bases and J dropped 11 bases, with 7 bases sitting between them. In germline, CDR1 is MNHEY, CDR2 SVGAGI. This CDR3 has 11 residues. The CDR3, as DNA: TGTGCCAGCAGTTACTCCGGCCAGCAGTACTTC. This encodes CASSYSGQQYF.

This chain uses TRBV5-4 with TRBJ2-2; TRBD1 matches 9 bases. The CDR3 loop spans 15 amino acids. Germline CDR1 is SGHNT and CDR2 is YYREEE (reference sequence). Losses at the gene ends were 4 bases for V and 6 bases for J; bases not matched to a gene: 7. The CDR3 loop reads CASSHTGQGPGELFF. CDR3 DNA sequence: TGTGCCAGCAGCCACACGGGACAGGGTCCCGGGGAGCTGTTTTTT.

This chain joins TRBV15 and TRBJ1-5; D not resolved. Germline V CDR1 and CDR2: LNHNV, YYDKDF (reference sequence). The CDR3 sequence is 16 residues long. V lost 0 bases and J 1 base, leaving 10 bases between the germline ends. The CDR3 reads CATSRDRGGSNQPQHF. The CDR3 nucleotides are TGTGCCACCAGCAGAGATCGAGGCGGGAGCAATCAGCCCCAGCATTTT. The variable domain in full, completed from reference TRBV15 and TRBJ1-5, reads DAMVIQNPRYQVTQFGKPVTLSCSQTLNHNVMYWYQQKSSQAPKLLFHYYDKDFNNEADTPDNFQSRRPNTSFCFLDIRSPGLGDTAMYLCATSRDRGGSNQPQHFGDGTRLSIL.

The chain recombines TRBV11-1 with TRBJ2-3; 14 nucleotides match TRBD2. The V gene end was trimmed by 8 bases and the J gene end by 3 bases; junction bases not matched to a gene: 4. This CDR3 region has 15 residues. Germline-derived CDR1 and CDR2 are SGHAT and FQDESV (reference sequence). Here the CDR3 DNA reads TGTGCCAGCGGGACTAGCGGGAGATCTACAGATACGCAGTATTTT. Protein: CASGTSGRSTDTQYF.

The CDR3 DNA follows: TGTGCCAGCAGTCCTCGGGACTATCTCTACGAGCAGTACTTC. Its translation is CASSPRDYLYEQYF. This chain connects TRBV2 to TRBJ2-5; 7 bases fit TRBD2. The DNA end lines up better with TRBJ2-7; the J call may be wrong. The CDR3 covers 14 residues. CDR1 is SNHLY, CDR2 FYNNEI, per germline.

This clone was counted once. The chain joins TRBV10-2 to TRBJ1-4, with a possible D match to TRBD1 (5 bases). The germline V and J ends were trimmed by 7 bases and 5 bases, with 11 bases remaining between them. This CDR3 has 13 amino acids. The germline CDR1 and CDR2 sequences are WSHSY and SAAADI. The CDR3 reads CASMVRVNEKLFF. The CDR3 region has the DNA TGCGCCAGCATGGTCAGGGTGAATGAAAAACTGTTTTTT.

The V and J genes are TRBV6-6 and TRBJ2-1; 13 nucleotides line up with TRBD2. The CDR3 runs to 15 residues. Germline values: CDR1 MNHNY, CDR2 SVGAGI (reference sequence). V dropped 2 bases and J dropped 6; count of bases not matched to a gene: 1. CDR3 sequence: CASSYGTSGANEQFF. In DNA, the CDR3 is TGTGCCAGCAGTTACGGGACTAGCGGGGCCAATGAGCAGTTCTTC.

This clone showed up just once. This chain connects TRBV6-5 to TRBJ1-1, with 10 nucleotides matching TRBD1. This CDR3 is built from 13 residues. V dropped 7 bases and J dropped 7; count of bases not matched to a gene: 6. The germline gives CDR1 MNHEY, CDR2 SVGAGI. The CDR3 reads CASTATGGLEAFF. CDR3 nucleotide sequence: TGTGCCAGCACCGCGACAGGGGGCCTTGAAGCTTTCTTT.